These 3 T cell receptor beta chains came from one sample sequenced in a study of OX40 agonist ivuxolimab in advanced cancers. Clones were sequenced by immunoSEQ multiplex PCR, and TCRdb holds only the in-frame ones, with some missing. The sample contains 55,000 to 90,000 clones, about 86% of which appear only once. The sample here was CD4+ or CD8+ T cells sorted from blood, taken in a trial of the OX40 agonist ivuxolimab. These receptors were taken from an adult with an advanced solid tumor such as melanoma, head and neck, liver or kidney cancer.

V is TRBV28 and J is TRBJ2-7, with D perhaps given as TRBD1 or TRBD2 (5 bases each). CDR1 and CDR2 from the germline V gene are MDHEN and SYDVKM. This CDR3 region has 15 residues. V lost 5 bases and J 6 bases, leaving 20 bases between the germline ends. As DNA, the CDR3 is TGTGCCAGCAGTACAACTAGTTTCAGACAGTTCGAGCAGTACTTC. Its translation: CASSTTSFRQFEQYF.

V is TRBV5-1 and J is TRBJ1-2; a possible D gene is TRBD1 (6 bases). The CDR3 totals 14 residues. CDR1 is SGHRS and CDR2 is YFSETQ in the germline V gene. The V gene lost 1 base and the J gene lost 6 bases, with 13 bases spanning the gap. The CDR3 loop is CASSLPGTRNGYTF. The CDR3 nucleotides are TGCGCCAGCAGCTTGCCCGGGACACGTAATGGCTACACCTTC.

This clone was found a few times. The chain links TRBV28 to TRBJ2-5; 10 nucleotides agree with TRBD2. From germline, CDR1 is MDHEN and CDR2 SYDVKM. The ends lost 10 bases at V and 4 bases at J; junction bases unmatched: 15. The length of the CDR3 is 16 residues. CDR3 loop: CATTDPSGGGGETQYF. CDR3 bases: TGTGCCACCACGGACCCTAGCGGGGGAGGAGGAGAGACCCAGTACTTC.